This T cell receptor beta chain was sequenced in a study of Tregs in tolerant kidney transplant recipients. Germline V CDR1 and CDR2: LNHDA, SQIVND (reference sequence). The CDR3 is 14 residues long. V was shortened by 3 bases and J by 3 bases, with 11 bases between the two germline ends. The repertoire was sequenced with immunoSEQ multiplex PCR; TCRdb's copy has only in-frame clones and lacks some. The sample's table shows about 48,000 clones. Points on this clone: Read data end 3 residues before the CDR3 end; the end is taken from the germline J gene.

Sequencing used CD4+ T cells from blood, obtained before the transplant. This chain joins TRBV19 and TRBJ1-1, with D perhaps TRBD1 (5 bases). This clonotype was obtained from a human donor who received a combined kidney and bone marrow transplant. The CDR3 bases that were read are TGTGCCAGTAGTATCGACAGCAGATACACTGAA. Its protein product is CASSIDSRYTE. The whole CDR3 sequence reads CASSIDSRYTEAFF.